This section outlines one TCR beta chain sequence together with its context. This CDR3 region has 14 residues. V lost 0 bases, J lost 5 bases, and 8 bases lay in between. Germline V gene sequence: CDR1 SGDLS, CDR2 YYNGEE. The data were obtained in a study of blood T cell repertoires in COVID-19. Source study methods: The authors estimated nucleated cell counts from reference gene primer amplification. This table comes from immunoSEQ multiplex PCR, and its TCRdb copy is limited to in-frame clones, with some not included. That table gives V, J and clone size, and the DNA gave D and trimming. This table holds approximately 150,000 clones, 65% to 85% found once.

V usage is TRBV9 and J usage is TRBJ2-2; a weak D match, TRBD1 (5 bases). Sequencing was carried out using peripheral blood. The source of this sequence is a man aged 65 to 85 with active or convalescent COVID-19. The CDR3 DNA reads as TGTGCCAGCAGCGTAGCTGCAGGGACCGGGGAGCTGTTTTTT. Translation gives CASSVAAGTGELFF.